Listed below are T cell receptor beta chains from one sample, sequenced in a study of identifying expanded T cells in peripheral blood. Libraries were prepared by immunoSEQ multiplex PCR; TCRdb keeps only in-frame clonotypes and omits some of them. The data show 91,000 or so clones, roughly 86% seen once. Sequencing was performed on blood. These receptor sequences come from a person aged 18 to 75 in good health. The CDR3 runs from the conserved cysteine through the conserved F or W. The order of the fields is V gene, D gene, CDR3 protein. A D gene is named only where the DNA matches it firmly.

v_gene: TRBV28
d_gene: .
CDR3aa: CASTTGIPGELFF

v_gene: TRBV5-6
d_gene: .
CDR3aa: CASSLGLENYNEQFF

v_gene: TRBV5-1
d_gene: TRBD2
CDR3aa: CASSPGLAGGYEQFF

v_gene: TRBV10-3
d_gene: .
CDR3aa: CAISESSRGVNYGYTF

v_gene: TRBV7-3
d_gene: TRBD1
CDR3aa: CASSLADRDTGELFF

v_gene: TRBV30
d_gene: .
CDR3aa: CAWSRASSYNSPLHF

v_gene: TRBV27
d_gene: TRBD2
CDR3aa: CASSFGLAVGYEQYF

v_gene: TRBV4-2
d_gene: TRBD1
CDR3aa: CASSQWTGDRTYEQYF

v_gene: TRBV5-1
d_gene: .
CDR3aa: CASSLDSYNEQFF

v_gene: TRBV18
d_gene: TRBD2
CDR3aa: CASSSNSGMMGNEQFF

v_gene: TRBV6-4
d_gene: .
CDR3aa: CASSGGATGELFF

v_gene: TRBV18
d_gene: .
CDR3aa: CASSPLQGDTEAFF

v_gene: TRBV10-2
d_gene: TRBD1
CDR3aa: CASSLRDRQGAEAFF

v_gene: TRBV7-6
d_gene: .
CDR3aa: CASSRNGVFRDGDYSGNTIYF

v_gene: TRBV30
d_gene: .
CDR3aa: CAWSRLEFSTDTQYF

v_gene: TRBV11-2
d_gene: .
CDR3aa: CASSLVSGTYEQYF

v_gene: TRBV11-2
d_gene: .
CDR3aa: CASSPADGLYNSPLHF

v_gene: TRBV5-1
d_gene: .
CDR3aa: CASSLDGTSTDTQYF

v_gene: TRBV28
d_gene: .
CDR3aa: CASSSLHRAGQPQHF

v_gene: TRBV15
d_gene: TRBD1
CDR3aa: CATSSQTGSTDTQYF

v_gene: TRBV6-5
d_gene: TRBD2
CDR3aa: CASSSRTSGNNEQFF

v_gene: TRBV6-1
d_gene: .
CDR3aa: CASRLDSSTDTQYF

v_gene: TRBV4-2
d_gene: .
CDR3aa: CASSQDTGAYTGELFF

v_gene: TRBV7-8
d_gene: .
CDR3aa: CASSPWGSTDTQYF

v_gene: TRBV21-1
d_gene: .
CDR3aa: CASSTPGSNEQFF

v_gene: TRBV30
d_gene: .
CDR3aa: CAGRSSYNSPLHF

v_gene: TRBV7-3
d_gene: .
CDR3aa: CASSPNRADTQYF

v_gene: TRBV2
d_gene: .
CDR3aa: CASSAGGYEQYF

v_gene: TRBV7-9
d_gene: .
CDR3aa: CASSSRTLGDEQYF

v_gene: TRBV9
d_gene: .
CDR3aa: CASSVVQGPGELFF

v_gene: TRBV9
d_gene: .
CDR3aa: CASSTGPGDFETQYF

v_gene: TRBV14
d_gene: .
CDR3aa: CASSQESGITGELFF

v_gene: TRBV28
d_gene: TRBD1
CDR3aa: CASSLGTGGGKPYGYTF

v_gene: TRBV25-1
d_gene: .
CDR3aa: CASSETAGGNGYTF

v_gene: TRBV5-4
d_gene: .
CDR3aa: CASSLSRGEHNEQFF

v_gene: TRBV28
d_gene: .
CDR3aa: CASVKGSYEQYF

v_gene: TRBV5-1
d_gene: .
CDR3aa: CASSLEVGSHNEQFF

v_gene: TRBV1
d_gene: .
CDR3aa: CTSSGSPDTQYF

v_gene: TRBV5-1
d_gene: TRBD1
CDR3aa: CASTLWGSGTGKLGDEKLFF

v_gene: TRBV30
d_gene: .
CDR3aa: CAWSVQKKAFF

v_gene: TRBV19
d_gene: TRBD1
CDR3aa: CASSYSDRGSWDTQYF

v_gene: TRBV7-6
d_gene: TRBD1
CDR3aa: CASSSPGQGYKQYF

v_gene: TRBV9
d_gene: TRBD2
CDR3aa: CASSVDGTRLETQYF

v_gene: TRBV6-1
d_gene: TRBD2
CDR3aa: CASSDGSGGETQYF

v_gene: TRBV6-1
d_gene: .
CDR3aa: CAAKGQGGNTIYF

v_gene: TRBV6-5
d_gene: .
CDR3aa: CASSRDIEQFF

v_gene: TRBV7-2
d_gene: TRBD1
CDR3aa: CASSPTWTGMGYGYTF

v_gene: TRBV4-3
d_gene: .
CDR3aa: CASSQGSQYTQYF

v_gene: TRBV7-8
d_gene: TRBD2
CDR3aa: CAVAGANTGELFF

v_gene: TRBV4-3
d_gene: TRBD2
CDR3aa: CASSQGLAGGYNEQFF

v_gene: TRBV29-1
d_gene: .
CDR3aa: CSIRDGVRTEAFF

v_gene: TRBV11-3
d_gene: TRBD2
CDR3aa: CASSLDEREYNEQFF

v_gene: TRBV5-1
d_gene: .
CDR3aa: CASSLDPKTYEQYF

v_gene: TRBV30
d_gene: .
CDR3aa: CAWTADETSGANVLTF

v_gene: TRBV5-6
d_gene: TRBD1
CDR3aa: CASSIGTGRRAFF

v_gene: TRBV29-1
d_gene: TRBD1
CDR3aa: CSVMTGGIWEKLFF

v_gene: TRBV13
d_gene: .
CDR3aa: CASSSQGSKAFF

v_gene: TRBV7-6
d_gene: .
CDR3aa: CASSLVSGANVLTF

v_gene: TRBV19
d_gene: TRBD2
CDR3aa: CASRPGTSGYNEQFF

v_gene: TRBV18
d_gene: .
CDR3aa: CASSPLSGASGANVLTF